This T cell receptor (beta chain) came from a study of vaccination and CD4 T cells after COVID-19. About the study: Convalescent donors were composed of six males and four females, of whom two were Hispanic.

About this clonotype itself: The target antigen is unknown.

Noted treatment: approximately nine-day PBMC culture with coronavirus spike peptide pools or control peptides (ViraFEST assay). Germline V gene sequence: CDR1 SGDLS, CDR2 YYNGEE. Trimming shortened V by 5 bases and J by 5 bases, and 11 bases separated the two germline ends. This CDR3 has 13 amino acids. The Oncomine TCR Beta short-read assay was applied to DNA of cultured CD4+ T cells. MiXCR, run by TCRdb on the PCR reads, gives a single entry per CDR3 protein. The sample contains some 20,000 distinct CDR3 sequences, roughly 40% of which appear only once. This material consisted of CD4+ T cells from blood, cultured in vitro, taken after SARS-CoV-2 vaccination. This receptor was identified in a human donor who had recovered from COVID-19. The rearrangement links TRBV9 to TRBJ2-1; D is possibly TRBD2 (6 bases). Here the CDR3 reads CASSAGTHNEQFF. The CDR3 DNA reads as TGTGCCAGCAGTGCCGGGACTCACAATGAGCAGTTCTTC.